This TCR beta chain comes out of a study of CD39 and CD103 CD8 tumor-infiltrating T cells. Study context: Comparisons covered HPV-positive and HPV-negative HNSCC, ovarian cancer and melanoma patients.

Concerning this clone: Antigen specificity is unknown.

Genomic DNA came from 10,000 to 100,000 sorted cells per subset. TCRdb's copy holds only in-frame clones and misses some; the assay was immunoSEQ multiplex PCR. The sample holds 530 or so clones, around 70% seen once. Germline V gene sequence: CDR1 MNHEY, CDR2 SMNVEV (reference sequence). There are 15 residues in the CDR3. Between the trimmed V and J ends, which lost 2 bases and 0 bases, there was a span of 8 bases. Study findings and constraints: Compared with DN, SP and blood memory CD8, DP TILs appeared more oligoclonal.

Sequenced input: CD39- CD103+ CD8+ T cells sorted from the tumor. As to subset: CD103+CD39- single-positive CD45RA- CD8 T cells. This TCR derives from a human donor with ovarian cancer. The chain employs TRBV27 and TRBJ2-1; a weak D match, TRBD1 (5 bases). The CDR3, as DNA: TGTGCCAGCAGTTTAGGGGCTAACTCCTACAATGAGCAGTTCTTC. Amino acids: CASSLGANSYNEQFF.